A single sample gave rise to the 32 T cell receptor beta chains below, sequenced in a study of blood T cell repertoires in COVID-19. TCRdb's copy holds only in-frame clones and misses some; the assay was immunoSEQ multiplex PCR. The sample holds over 200,000 clones; around 84% are singletons and the top ten take roughly 6.2%. Sequences were obtained from PBMCs or T cells enriched from blood (not recorded which). Receptors were obtained from a woman aged 40 to 50 who had recovered from COVID-19.

This sequence joins TRBV5-4 and TRBJ2-5; TRBD2 matches 9 bases. CDR1 and CDR2 (germline): SGHNT, YYREEE (reference sequence). The CDR3 is made up of 15 amino acids. Trimming took 2 bases from V and 2 from J; bases not matched to a gene: 4. In nucleotides, the CDR3 is TGTGCCAGCAGCTTCGGGCTAGCGGGACAAGAGACCCAGTACTTC. Its translation is CASSFGLAGQETQYF.

The J gene is TRBJ1-2, the V gene TRBV11-2; perhaps TRBD1 as D (5 bases). Trimming removed 5 bases at V and 8 bases at J, with 18 bases between. Germline lookup yields CDR1 SGHAT and CDR2 FQNNGV. The CDR3 totals 14 residues. CDR3 in DNA: TGTGCCAGCAGCCGTGCCAATCCAGGGTACGGCTACACCTTC. As protein: CASSRANPGYGYTF.

The chain carries TRBV7-2 and TRBJ2-1; 8 bases are a match to TRBD2. Per the germline V gene, CDR1 is SGHTA and CDR2 is FQGNSA. V was pared by 5 bases and J by 5 bases, with 11 bases of the junction left unmatched. The CDR3 has 16 residues. CDR3 in DNA: TGTGCCAGCAGCACCCAGGGTAGCGGGATCAACAATGAGCAGTTCTTC. Translating gives CASSTQGSGINNEQFF.

The V gene is TRBV9, the J gene TRBJ1-4; D might be TRBD1 (5 bases). The CDR3 has 16 amino acids. Germline V gene data show CDR1 as SGDLS and CDR2 as YYNGEE. V was trimmed by 2 bases and J by 8 bases, leaving 19 bases between them. The CDR3 DNA sequence: TGTGCCAGCAGCGTTGGGGCCCAAGGGTCCGGGGAAAAACTGTTTTTT. It yields the protein CASSVGAQGSGEKLFF.

V and J are TRBV9 and TRBJ2-7, with D maybe TRBD2 (6 bases). The CDR3 spans 15 residues. Germline V gene data show CDR1 as SGDLS and CDR2 as YYNGEE. The V and J ends lost 0 bases and 0 bases respectively, with 10 bases between them. The DNA for the CDR3 is TGTGCCAGCAGCGTAGGTGGTAGCGGCTCCTACGAGCAGTACTTC. Encoded protein: CASSVGGSGSYEQYF.

V gene TRBV30 combines with J gene TRBJ2-5; 7 positions match TRBD2. The CDR3 has 14 amino acids. Germline assignment: CDR1 GTSNPN and CDR2 SVGIG (reference sequence). V was clipped by 1 base and J by 4 bases; unmatched bases: 6. CDR3: CAWSAGRATETQYF. Here the CDR3 DNA reads TGTGCCTGGAGTGCGGGGAGGGCCACAGAGACCCAGTACTTC. The whole variable domain, filled in from reference TRBV30 and TRBJ2-5, reads SQTIHQWPATLVQPVGSPLSLECTVEGTSNPNLYWYRQAAGRGLQLLFYSVGIGQISSEVPQNLSASRPQDRQFILSSKKLLLSDSGFYLCAWSAGRATETQYFGPGTRLLVL.

J is TRBJ2-2 and V is TRBV18; TRBD2 matches 10 bases. Trimming removed 3 bases from V and 5 bases from J; junction bases left unmatched: 12. The CDR3 runs 18 residues. Per germline, CDR1 KGHSH and CDR2 LQKENI. The CDR3 spells CASSPSAVAGGFTGELFF. For the CDR3, the DNA is TGTGCCAGCTCACCCTCCGCGGTAGCGGGAGGCTTTACCGGGGAGCTGTTTTTT.

The CDR3 region is CSASSPGLAGGVNEQFF. The CDR3 nucleotides are TGCAGTGCTAGTTCCCCCGGACTAGCGGGAGGGGTCAATGAGCAGTTCTTC. The rearrangement links TRBV20-1 to TRBJ2-1; 15 nucleotides line up with TRBD2. V lost 3 bases, J lost 6 bases, and 9 bases stayed unmatched. CDR3 length: 17 amino acids. Germline V gene sequence: CDR1 DFQATT, CDR2 SNEGSKA (reference sequence).

This clone was picked up a small number of times. The chain carries TRBV10-2 and TRBJ2-4, with D perhaps TRBD2 (5 bases). The germline V and J ends were trimmed by 6 bases and 0 bases, with 12 bases remaining between them. The CDR3 covers 15 residues. Germline V gives CDR1 WSHSY, CDR2 SAAADI. CDR3 sequence (DNA): TGCGCCAGCAGATCCGGGAAGCTAGCCAAAAACATTCAGTACTTC. Protein sequence: CASRSGKLAKNIQYF.

The chain uses TRBV6-6 and TRBJ2-2; 8 bases match TRBD1. The germline gives CDR1 MNHNY, CDR2 SVGAGI (reference sequence). The length of the CDR3 is 14 residues. V lost 6 bases to trimming and J lost 6 bases; unmatched junction nucleotides: 6. The CDR3 DNA is TGTGCCAGCAGGCCGGACAGGGCCGCCGGGGAGCTGTTTTTT. It encodes CASRPDRAAGELFF.

DNA for the CDR3: TGTGCCAGCCGGACCGGGACAATCGGGGCAGATACGCAGTATTTT. Its translation: CASRTGTIGADTQYF. The J gene is TRBJ2-3, the V gene TRBV19; the D gene is possibly TRBD1 (6 bases). Germline-derived CDR1 and CDR2 are LNHDA and SQIVND (reference sequence). The CDR3 contains 15 residues. The V gene lost 9 bases and the J gene lost 4 bases, with 20 bases spanning the gap.

The chain has TRBV9 and TRBJ2-7; weak D call: TRBD2 (5 bases). The CDR3 length is 16 residues. The germline V and J ends were trimmed by 3 bases and 3 bases, with 19 bases remaining between them. CDR1 and CDR2 from the germline V gene are SGDLS and YYNGEE. The CDR3 loop is CASSEDAFGELYEQYF. CDR3 nucleotides: TGTGCCAGCAGCGAAGACGCGTTCGGGGAACTCTACGAGCAGTACTTC.

V and J are TRBV3-1 (or the pseudogene TRBV3-2) and TRBJ2-2; 8 bases fit TRBD2. There are 16 residues in the CDR3. Germline CDR1 reads LGHDT; CDR2 reads YNNKEL (reference sequence). The ends lost 2 bases at V and 0 bases at J; junction bases unmatched: 2. The CDR3, as DNA: TGTGCCAGCAGCCAATATAGCGGGACGAACACCGGGGAGCTGTTTTTT. It specifies CASSQYSGTNTGELFF.

V usage is TRBV5-1 and J usage is TRBJ1-2; tentative D call: TRBD1 (5 bases). CDR3 size: 16 residues. V dropped 4 bases and J dropped 0 bases, with 16 bases sitting between them. Germline CDR1 SGHRS, CDR2 YFSETQ. The CDR3: CASSPGLFNSNYGYTF. CDR3 in DNA: TGCGCCAGCAGCCCGGGACTTTTTAATTCTAACTATGGCTACACCTTC.

The CDR3 spells CASSLQGGGEQYF. DNA for the CDR3: TGTGCCAGCAGTTTACAAGGGGGGGGCGAGCAGTACTTC. This chain uses TRBV27 with TRBJ2-7, with a possible D match to TRBD2 (7 bases). Trimming cost V 2 bases and J 6 bases, with 11 bases left between them. Germline V gene lookup returns CDR1 MNHEY and CDR2 SMNVEV (reference sequence). CDR3 length: 13 amino acids.

The chain is built from TRBV3-1 (or the pseudogene TRBV3-2) and TRBJ1-2; TRBD1 matches at 9 bases. CDR1 LGHDT and CDR2 YNNKEL come from the germline V gene (reference sequence). With V trimmed by 3 bases and J by 5 bases, 7 bases remained unmatched. The CDR3 has 15 amino acids. The CDR3 region is CASSQGTGRFYGYTF. DNA of the CDR3: TGTGCCAGCAGCCAGGGGACAGGGCGGTTTTATGGCTACACCTTC.

The rearrangement uses TRBV7-2 and TRBJ1-2; 9 bases agree with TRBD1. CDR1 SGHTA and CDR2 FQGNSA come from the germline V gene. The ends lost 2 bases at V and 0 bases at J; junction bases unmatched: 4. The CDR3 is 16 residues long. This CDR3 reads CASSLSGTGSNYGYTF. The CDR3 DNA follows: TGTGCCAGCAGCTTATCCGGGACAGGGTCTAACTATGGCTACACCTTC.

The sample holds a few counts of this clone. V is TRBV15 and J is TRBJ2-3; D call uncertain. The CDR3 length is 15 residues. V gave up 2 bases and J gave up 1 base, with 10 bases separating them. Germline V CDR1 and CDR2: LNHNV, YYDKDF (reference sequence). The CDR3, as DNA: TGTGCCACCAGCAGAATCGGCCTAGGCACAGATACGCAGTATTTT. Protein: CATSRIGLGTDTQYF.

The chain links TRBV11-2 to TRBJ2-1; 14 bases are shared with TRBD2. Trimming removed 5 bases from V and 8 bases from J; junction bases left unmatched: 11. This CDR3 comprises 17 residues. Germline V gene lookup returns CDR1 SGHAT and CDR2 FQNNGV. Written as DNA, the CDR3 is TGTGCCAGCAGCCTCACTCAGGGACTAGCGGGAGTCGATGAGCAGTTCTTC. Its translation: CASSLTQGLAGVDEQFF.

The rearrangement uses TRBV27 and TRBJ2-7, with 9 bases identical to TRBD2. Losses at the gene ends were 2 bases for V and 2 bases for J; bases not matched to a gene: 19. The CDR3 covers 20 residues. Germline V lookup: CDR1 MNHEY, CDR2 SMNVEV (reference sequence). CDR3 nucleotides: TGTGCCAGCAGTTTAAAACCCCCCCCCGGTTATAGCGGGAGAACCTACGAGCAGTACTTC. Translating it yields CASSLKPPPGYSGRTYEQYF.

The chain couples TRBV10-1 to TRBJ2-1; weak D call: TRBD2 (6 bases). In germline, CDR1 is WNHNN, CDR2 SYGVQD (reference sequence). The CDR3 is made up of 16 amino acids. Trimming took off 2 bases at V and 0 bases at J, with 11 bases between the two ends. CDR3 coding DNA: TGCGCCAGCAGTGAGACTAGCCTAAGCTCCTACAATGAGCAGTTCTTC. Residues: CASSETSLSSYNEQFF.

The chain joins TRBV29-1 to TRBJ2-1; 9 positions match TRBD2. Germline CDR1 is SQVTM and CDR2 is ANQGSEA. This CDR3 comprises 18 residues. J was trimmed by 1 base and V by 3 bases; bases with no gene match: 13. CDR3 nucleotides: TGCAGCGTTGATAGGGCGGGAGGGCTTGTTGGTTCCTACAATGAGCAGTTCTTC. Translation gives CSVDRAGGLVGSYNEQFF.

The chain links TRBV6-6 to TRBJ2-6; 8 nucleotides agree with TRBD1. The V gene's germline CDR1 is MNHNY and CDR2 SVGAGI (reference sequence). V dropped 2 bases and J dropped 12; count of bases not matched to a gene: 9. The CDR3 length is 15 residues. This chain's CDR3 is CASSYARGLLSVLTF. The CDR3 DNA reads as TGTGCCAGCAGTTACGCCAGGGGGCTGCTAAGCGTCCTGACTTTC.

This chain joins TRBV9 and TRBJ2-3; D remains unclear. The germline V and J ends were trimmed by 0 bases and 1 base, with 6 bases remaining between them. The CDR3 length is 14 residues. Per germline, CDR1 SGDLS and CDR2 YYNGEE. CDR3 amino acids: CASSVGIGTDTQYF. The CDR3, as DNA: TGTGCCAGCAGCGTAGGTATCGGCACAGATACGCAGTATTTT. The whole variable domain, filled in from reference TRBV9 and TRBJ2-3, reads DSGVTQTPKHLITATGQRVTLRCSPRSGDLSVYWYQQSLDQGLQFLIQYYNGEERAKGNILERFSAQQFPDLHSELNLSSLELGDSALYFCASSVGIGTDTQYFGPGTRLTVL.

V gene TRBV2 combines with J gene TRBJ2-3; 9 nucleotides line up with TRBD2. V shed 7 bases and J 2 bases; nucleotides not matched to a gene: 7. This CDR3 is built from 15 residues. CDR1 is SNHLY and CDR2 is FYNNEI in the germline V gene. In DNA form, the CDR3 reads TGTGCCAGCAAGGGGGGACTAGCCTCCACAGATACGCAGTATTTT. Translated, it gives CASKGGLASTDTQYF.

The CDR3 protein is CASSLQGATYGYTF. The CDR3 nucleotides are TGCGCCAGCAGCTTACAGGGGGCTACCTATGGCTACACCTTC. The V call is TRBV5-1, the J call TRBJ1-2, with 9 bases matching TRBD1. The V gene's germline CDR1 is SGHRS and CDR2 YFSETQ. With 2 bases clipped from V and 4 bases from J, the junction kept 3 bases outside the gene matches. The CDR3 consists of 14 residues.

This rearrangement joins TRBV2 to TRBJ2-7; tentative D call: TRBD2 (5 bases). The V gene's germline CDR1 is SNHLY and CDR2 FYNNEI. V dropped 4 bases and J dropped 11 bases, with 21 bases sitting between them. This CDR3 has 14 amino acids. In DNA form, the CDR3 reads TGTGCCAGCAGTGCGGAGACATTAATTTCGAGGGAGTACTTC. It yields the protein CASSAETLISREYF.

This chain connects TRBV11-3 to TRBJ2-1, with 10 bases that match TRBD2. In germline, CDR1 is SGHNT, CDR2 YENEEA. The J segment lost 14 bases and the V segment lost 5 bases, leaving 9 bases of the junction unmatched. This CDR3 has 13 amino acids. The CDR3 DNA reads as TGTGCCAGCAGCCCGAAGGGACTAGCGAGGGAGTTCTTC. Translated, it gives CASSPKGLAREFF.

A single count supports this clone. The chain is built from TRBV7-9 and TRBJ2-1; unclear D gene. This CDR3 is built from 13 residues. Germline V gene sequence: CDR1 SEHNR, CDR2 FQNEAQ (reference sequence). V was trimmed by 8 bases and J by 9 bases, leaving 17 bases between them. CDR3 residues: CASERPLGLEQFF. The CDR3 bases are TGTGCCAGCGAGAGACCCCTAGGCCTTGAGCAGTTCTTC.

This clone was detected only once. The chain recombines TRBV19 with TRBJ2-3, with 7 bases that match TRBD2. The germline gives CDR1 LNHDA, CDR2 SQIVND (reference sequence). This CDR3 spans 14 amino acids. The V gene end was trimmed by 6 bases and the J gene end by 2 bases; junction bases not matched to a gene: 5. CDR3 sequence (DNA): TGTGCCAGTAGGGTAGCGGGTAACACAGATACGCAGTATTTT. Protein product: CASRVAGNTDTQYF.

V usage is TRBV29-1 and J usage is TRBJ2-5; possible D gene TRBD1, 5 bases. The germline V gene has CDR1 SQVTM and CDR2 ANQGSEA. The length of the CDR3 is 13 residues. Trimming cost V 6 bases and J 5 bases, with 16 bases left between them. In DNA, the CDR3 is TGCAGCGTGGACGTAAGGGGAACGGAGACCCAGTACTTC. It codes for CSVDVRGTETQYF.

This chain uses TRBV4-3 with TRBJ2-3; tentative D call: TRBD2 (5 bases). The germline V gene encodes CDR1 LGHNA and CDR2 YSLEER. V was shortened by 1 base and J by 2 bases, with 10 bases between the two germline ends. This CDR3 has 15 amino acids. As DNA, the CDR3 is TGCGCCAGCAGCCAAGCGGCGGGCCCCACAGATACGCAGTATTTT. Its translation: CASSQAAGPTDTQYF.